These T cell receptor beta chains were read from a single sample in a study of post-analysis software for immune sequencing data. TCRdb reprocessed the PCR reads with MiXCR, giving one entry per CDR3 protein. The sample includes hundreds of thousands of distinct CDR3 sequences, under 55% seen only once; the top ten take around an eighth. Sequencing input: blood. These receptors originate from a girl aged 10 to 17 with multiple sclerosis. Both conserved end residues are part of each CDR3. The size of a clone is reported for some rows only, either as once, few or many, or as a class for expanded clones.

j_call	clone_size	v_call	cdr3_length	cdr3_aa
-	few	TRBV12-3/TRBV12-4	15	CASSTTSGRMSEQYF
TRBJ1-2	few	TRBV2	15	CASSVPPSTAYGYTF
TRBJ2-1	few	TRBV5-1	14	CANSWISSYNEQFF
TRBJ2-1	-	TRBV10-3	15	CAITAGQSSYNEQFF
TRBJ1-2	-	TRBV12-3/TRBV12-4	16	CASIKFRDKESYGYTF
TRBJ1-1	-	TRBV7-6	14	CASSLARVNTEAFF
TRBJ1-2	few	TRBV5-6	15	CASSFTTGGEDGYTF
TRBJ2-7	-	TRBV28	10	CASSAYEQYF
TRBJ2-1	-	TRBV5-3	15	CARSIRLAGEHEQFF
TRBJ2-5	-	TRBV20-1	15	CSARAGDRDQETQYF
TRBJ2-7	-	TRBV6-6	13	CASRATGIGEQYF
TRBJ1-2	many	TRBV29-1	11	CSVEDRHGYTF
TRBJ1-6	-	TRBV12-3/TRBV12-4	15	CASSATGGVDSTLHF
TRBJ2-7	many	TRBV29-1	13	CSVEVGAAYEQYF
TRBJ2-7	-	TRBV10-3	13	CATQTGASYEQYF
TRBJ1-2	-	TRBV29-1	16	CSVTPGGGRGDYGYTF
TRBJ2-7	few	TRBV20-1	12	CSAFGGVNEQYF
TRBJ2-6	few	TRBV5-1	14	CASSLGPGANVLTF
TRBJ2-3	-	TRBV20-1	13	CSARIDRADTQYF
TRBJ2-5	many	TRBV7-7	15	CASSSGRAWGETQYF
TRBJ1-2	-	TRBV6-1	15	CASSEATEQGNGYTF
TRBJ1-1	-	TRBV11-2	18	CASSPFLSDRGMNTEAFF
TRBJ2-7	few	TRBV29-1	13	CSVEDRAGIEQYF
TRBJ1-5	-	TRBV20-1	14	CSATGTVSNQPQHF
TRBJ2-7	-	TRBV12-3/TRBV12-4	15	CASSPTVGPAYEQYF
TRBJ2-7	-	TRBV18	14	CASSPGQRNYEQYF
TRBJ2-7	-	TRBV12-3/TRBV12-4	15	CASRADRGRNEAQYF
TRBJ2-5	-	TRBV20-1	14	CSARGLAGGETQYF
TRBJ1-2	few	TRBV6-2/TRBV6-3	14	CASRETGGNYGYTF
TRBJ2-7	few	TRBV7-7	14	CASSLDPLYYEQYF
TRBJ2-1	few	TRBV4-1	14	CASSLGLRDNEQFF
TRBJ2-4	-	TRBV20-1	12	CSASPGENIQYF
TRBJ1-4	few	TRBV7-2	14	CASSSLGQQEKLFF
TRBJ2-1	-	TRBV6-6	15	CASRHRQGGYNEQFF
TRBJ2-3	-	TRBV7-3	18	CASSLIGPTSGYTDTQYF
TRBJ2-5	-	TRBV6-1	16	CASSDRGQGPQETQYF
TRBJ2-7	many	TRBV10-2	15	CASSESGPSLGEQYF
-	-	TRBV28	15	CASTAPGGSRSEQYF
TRBJ2-1	-	TRBV20-1	14	CSARDLSSYNEQFF
TRBJ2-7	few	TRBV6-2/TRBV6-3	13	CASSYGTGLEQYF
TRBJ1-4	-	TRBV29-1	13	CSVDQGADEKLFF
TRBJ2-3	-	TRBV29-1	16	CSVGPGTSGRSDTQYF
TRBJ1-2	-	TRBV7-2	13	CASSPEAAYGYTF
TRBJ2-1	-	TRBV9	12	CASSVTYNEQFF
TRBJ2-7	many	TRBV7-9	12	CASSRLFYEQYF
TRBJ2-3	few	TRBV4-3	16	CASSQEIGGSTDTQYF
TRBJ2-1	-	TRBV10-3	12	CAIRDVGNEQFF
TRBJ2-7	medium-sized	TRBV7-6	14	CASSLVDDTYEQYF
TRBJ2-1	few	TRBV7-2	14	CASSFSGATDEQFF
TRBJ2-7	-	TRBV7-2	15	CASSPTSGTLDEQYF
TRBJ1-1	few	TRBV29-1	12	CSVEYPYPEAFF
TRBJ2-7	-	TRBV6-5	12	CASVDGSYEQYF
TRBJ2-7	-	TRBV29-1	14	CSVGPTTGVDEQYF
TRBJ1-5	-	TRBV4-3	13	CASSQGVDQPQHF
TRBJ2-7	few	TRBV5-1	17	CASSLDESGTDSYEQYF
TRBJ2-1	few	TRBV20-1	16	CSARESSPKGNNEQFF
TRBJ2-7	-	TRBV7-9	13	CASTNQRDYEQYF
TRBJ2-2	-	TRBV20-1	13	CSARRPNTGELFF
-	few	TRBV20-1	12	CSARGLADEQYF